The rows below give T cell receptor beta chains drawn from one sample of a study of OX40 agonist ivuxolimab in advanced cancers. Sequencing used immunoSEQ multiplex PCR; TCRdb keeps in-frame clones, though not all of them. The table has roughly 60,000 clones, 85% seen once; the top ten hold about 4%. The sample consisted of CD4+ or CD8+ T cells sorted from blood, taken in a trial of the OX40 agonist ivuxolimab. Source of these receptors: an adult with an advanced solid tumor such as melanoma, head and neck, liver or kidney cancer. Both conserved end residues are part of each CDR3. Fields, in order: CDR3 protein, CDR3 DNA, D gene, clone size, V gene, J gene. The D gene is left open where the match is weak. Clone size is not always given. Where it is, it says once, few, many or a class for expanded clones.

CDR3aa: CASSYGPGSYGYTF
CDR3nt: TGTGCCAGCAGTTACGGTCCAGGCTCCTATGGCTACACCTTC
d_gene: NA
abundance: NA
v_gene: TRBV6-5
j_gene: TRBJ1-2

CDR3aa: CASSARRFNTEAFF
CDR3nt: TGTGCCAGCAGCGCCCGGCGGTTCAACACTGAAGCTTTCTTT
d_gene: NA
abundance: once
v_gene: TRBV7-8
j_gene: TRBJ1-1

CDR3aa: CASSEGGIPSGANVLTF
CDR3nt: TGTGCCAGCAGTGAAGGGGGGATTCCTTCCGGGGCCAACGTCCTGACTTTC
d_gene: NA
abundance: NA
v_gene: TRBV25-1
j_gene: TRBJ2-6

CDR3aa: CASTTPLGLAGDSEQFF
CDR3nt: TGTGCCAGCACCACTCCCCTCGGGCTAGCGGGAGATTCTGAGCAGTTCTTC
d_gene: TRBD2
abundance: NA
v_gene: TRBV28
j_gene: TRBJ2-1

CDR3aa: CASSHGGTGELFF
CDR3nt: TGCGCCAGCAGCCACGGGGGGACCGGGGAGCTGTTTTTT
d_gene: TRBD2
abundance: few
v_gene: TRBV5-1
j_gene: TRBJ2-2

CDR3aa: CASSSVFRSRGGETQYF
CDR3nt: TGTGCCAGCAGCTCAGTCTTTCGCTCGAGGGGAGGAGAGACCCAGTACTTC
d_gene: NA
abundance: NA
v_gene: TRBV7-2
j_gene: TRBJ2-5

CDR3aa: CASTHRGASGANVLTF
CDR3nt: TGTGCCAGTACCCACCGGGGGGCCTCTGGGGCCAACGTCCTGACTTTC
d_gene: NA
abundance: NA
v_gene: TRBV19
j_gene: TRBJ2-6

CDR3aa: CASSLGLPNYGYTF
CDR3nt: TGCGCCAGCAGCTTGGGGTTACCAAACTATGGCTACACCTTC
d_gene: NA
abundance: many
v_gene: TRBV5-1
j_gene: TRBJ1-2

CDR3aa: CASSPQGYSTEAFF
CDR3nt: TGTGCCAGCTCGCCACAGGGGTACTCCACTGAAGCTTTCTTT
d_gene: TRBD1
abundance: NA
v_gene: TRBV18
j_gene: TRBJ1-1

CDR3aa: CASSLWQSVNTEAFF
CDR3nt: TGCGCCAGCAGCTTGTGGCAGTCAGTGAACACTGAAGCTTTCTTT
d_gene: NA
abundance: NA
v_gene: TRBV5-1
j_gene: TRBJ1-1

CDR3aa: CARNGQSYNEQFF
CDR3nt: TGTGCCCGGAACGGGCAGTCCTACAATGAGCAGTTCTTC
d_gene: NA
abundance: NA
v_gene: TRBV30
j_gene: TRBJ2-1

CDR3aa: CASSLDNNTQYF
CDR3nt: TGTGCCAGCAGTTTAGATAACAATACGCAGTATTTT
d_gene: NA
abundance: NA
v_gene: TRBV28
j_gene: TRBJ2-3

CDR3aa: CASSPQGSYEQYF
CDR3nt: TGTGCCAGCTCACCCCAGGGGTCCTACGAGCAGTACTTC
d_gene: NA
abundance: NA
v_gene: TRBV18
j_gene: TRBJ2-7

CDR3aa: CASGPYEQYF
CDR3nt: TGTGCCAGCGGGCCCTACGAGCAGTACTTC
d_gene: NA
abundance: NA
v_gene: TRBV2
j_gene: TRBJ2-7

CDR3aa: CASSFQGLGRTGELFF
CDR3nt: TGTGCCAGCAGTTTTCAAGGACTAGGTCGGACCGGGGAGCTGTTTTTT
d_gene: TRBD2
abundance: NA
v_gene: TRBV28
j_gene: TRBJ2-2

CDR3aa: CASRSYNSPLHF
CDR3nt: TGTGCCAGCAGGTCCTATAATTCACCCCTCCACTTT
d_gene: NA
abundance: NA
v_gene: TRBV6-5
j_gene: TRBJ1-6

CDR3aa: CASSSSGGSNEQYF
CDR3nt: TGTGCCAGCAGCTCCTCAGGAGGGAGCAACGAGCAGTACTTC
d_gene: NA
abundance: NA
v_gene: TRBV7-9
j_gene: TRBJ2-7

CDR3aa: CASSTPSYNEQFF
CDR3nt: TGTGCCAGCAGTACTCCTTCCTACAATGAGCAGTTCTTC
d_gene: NA
abundance: NA
v_gene: TRBV12-1
j_gene: TRBJ2-1

CDR3aa: CASSLGDGEQYF
CDR3nt: TGTGCCAGCAGCTTAGGGGACGGGGAGCAGTACTTC
d_gene: NA
abundance: NA
v_gene: TRBV11-1
j_gene: TRBJ2-7

CDR3aa: CASSLRTITYEQYF
CDR3nt: TGTGCCAGCAGCTTGCGGACAATTACCTACGAGCAGTACTTC
d_gene: NA
abundance: NA
v_gene: TRBV7-2
j_gene: TRBJ2-7

CDR3aa: CASSRTGEGYTF
CDR3nt: TGTGCCAGCAGCAGGACAGGCGAGGGCTACACCTTC
d_gene: TRBD1
abundance: NA
v_gene: TRBV6-1
j_gene: TRBJ1-2

CDR3aa: CASSTDDKYYGYTF
CDR3nt: TGTGCCAGCAGTACCGACGACAAGTACTATGGCTACACCTTC
d_gene: NA
abundance: NA
v_gene: TRBV6-1
j_gene: TRBJ1-2

CDR3aa: CATAGEAGELFF
CDR3nt: TGTGCCACCGCCGGGGAGGCCGGGGAGCTGTTTTTT
d_gene: NA
abundance: NA
v_gene: TRBV15
j_gene: TRBJ2-2

CDR3aa: CASSLKGGIGEKLFF
CDR3nt: TGTGCCAGCAGCTTAAAAGGGGGCATCGGTGAAAAACTGTTTTTT
d_gene: TRBD1
abundance: NA
v_gene: TRBV7-8
j_gene: TRBJ1-4

CDR3aa: CASSPDGQGRGGYTF
CDR3nt: TGTGCCAGCAGCCCCGATGGACAGGGCAGGGGTGGCTACACCTTC
d_gene: TRBD1
abundance: NA
v_gene: TRBV7-3
j_gene: TRBJ1-2

CDR3aa: CASRDGAGYSPLHF
CDR3nt: TGTGCCAGCAGGGATGGGGCAGGGTATTCACCCCTCCACTTT
d_gene: NA
abundance: NA
v_gene: TRBV25-1
j_gene: TRBJ1-6

CDR3aa: CASSRGRGGEKLFF
CDR3nt: TGCGCCAGCAGCCGGGGCAGGGGTGGTGAAAAACTGTTTTTT
d_gene: NA
abundance: NA
v_gene: TRBV4-1
j_gene: TRBJ1-4

CDR3aa: CASSFRDRFDRQYF
CDR3nt: TGTGCCAGCAGCTTCCGGGACAGGTTCGATCGGCAGTACTTC
d_gene: TRBD1
abundance: once
v_gene: TRBV5-4
j_gene: TRBJ2-7

CDR3aa: CASSQGIGRIRGYTF
CDR3nt: TGTGCCAGCAGCCAAGGGATTGGAAGAATTCGAGGCTACACCTTC
d_gene: NA
abundance: NA
v_gene: TRBV14
j_gene: TRBJ1-2

CDR3aa: CALSWKRVLEQYF
CDR3nt: TGTGCCCTTTCTTGGAAGCGGGTGCTCGAGCAGTACTTC
d_gene: NA
abundance: NA
v_gene: TRBV30
j_gene: TRBJ2-7

CDR3aa: CASSRWTGGIETQYF
CDR3nt: TGTGCCAGCAGCCGTTGGACAGGGGGGATAGAGACCCAGTACTTC
d_gene: TRBD1
abundance: NA
v_gene: TRBV11-2
j_gene: TRBJ2-5

CDR3aa: CASSKQKTGPSPKNIQYF
CDR3nt: TGTGCCAGCAGCAAACAGAAGACAGGGCCTTCTCCCAAAAACATTCAGTACTTC
d_gene: NA
abundance: NA
v_gene: TRBV21-1
j_gene: TRBJ2-4

CDR3aa: CAWSLAVSYEQYF
CDR3nt: TGTGCCTGGAGTCTAGCGGTCTCCTACGAGCAGTACTTC
d_gene: TRBD2
abundance: NA
v_gene: TRBV30
j_gene: TRBJ2-7

CDR3aa: CAISQGAGETQYF
CDR3nt: TGTGCCATTTCACAGGGGGCGGGAGAGACCCAGTACTTC
d_gene: TRBD1
abundance: NA
v_gene: TRBV28
j_gene: TRBJ2-5

CDR3aa: CASSPASGIGGTQYF
CDR3nt: TGTGCCAGCTCACCGGCTAGCGGGATAGGTGGGACCCAGTACTTC
d_gene: TRBD2
abundance: NA
v_gene: TRBV18
j_gene: TRBJ2-5

CDR3aa: CAISPGQGSEQYF
CDR3nt: TGTGCCATCAGCCCGGGACAGGGCTCCGAGCAGTACTTC
d_gene: TRBD1
abundance: NA
v_gene: TRBV10-3
j_gene: TRBJ2-7